The rows below give T cell receptor beta chains drawn from one sample of a study of T cell changes during pregnancy in multiple sclerosis. Some clones are missing from TCRdb's copy, which holds only in-frame ones; the method was immunoSEQ multiplex PCR. Found here are 40,000 to 50,000 clones, 85% to 95% of them singletons; the top ten hold about 4%. The source material was CD8+ T cells from peripheral blood mononuclear cells, sampled after pregnancy. The receptors come from a female donor with multiple sclerosis, enrolled in a pregnancy study. Each CDR3 is given with its conserved first and last residue. D genes are given only for firm matches. Rows may omit the clone size; those that give it use once, few, many or a size class.

v_call	clone_size	d_call	j_call	cdr3_aa	cdr3_nt
TRBV27	.	.	TRBJ2-2	CAVLRGSGELFF	TGTGCCGTCCTCAGGGGATCCGGGGAGCTGTTTTTT
TRBV2	.	TRBD1	TRBJ1-2	CASWTGAYGYTF	TGTGCCAGCTGGACAGGAGCCTATGGCTACACCTTC
TRBV27	.	.	TRBJ2-1	CASSSSVRGSSYNEQFF	TGTGCCAGCAGTTCATCCGTCCGGGGTAGCTCCTACAATGAGCAGTTCTTC
TRBV9	.	.	TRBJ2-2	CASSSQIGVTGELFF	TGTGCCAGCAGCTCCCAAATAGGAGTCACCGGGGAGCTGTTTTTT
TRBV4-3	.	.	TRBJ1-1	CASSLNLGGITEAFF	TGCGCCAGCAGCCTTAACCTGGGGGGAATAACTGAAGCTTTCTTT
TRBV13	.	.	TRBJ1-4	CASSLFEVGGEKLFF	TGTGCCAGCAGCTTATTTGAGGTCGGTGGGGAAAAACTGTTTTTT
TRBV7-8	once	.	TRBJ2-7	CASSPQSYEQYF	TGTGCCAGCAGCCCCCAGTCCTACGAGCAGTACTTC
TRBV6-5	.	.	TRBJ1-4	CASSSTQGKFEKLFF	TGTGCCAGCAGTTCTACTCAGGGGAAGTTTGAAAAACTGTTTTTT
TRBV4-1	.	.	TRBJ2-6	CASSQAGLSSGANVLTF	TGCGCCAGCAGCCAAGCGGGACTCTCCTCTGGGGCCAACGTCCTGACTTTC
TRBV7-2	.	TRBD2	TRBJ2-5	CASRGSGGLETQYF	TGTGCCAGCAGGGGGAGCGGGGGTCTGGAGACCCAGTACTTC
TRBV27	.	.	TRBJ2-1	CASSLVGRSYNEQFF	TGTGCCAGCAGTTTAGTCGGGAGATCCTACAATGAGCAGTTCTTC
TRBV5-4	once	.	TRBJ2-2	CASSYRVTGELFF	TGTGCCAGCAGCTACAGGGTAACCGGGGAGCTGTTTTTT
TRBV19	.	.	TRBJ2-5	CASTPRRGETQYF	TGTGCCAGTACCCCCAGGAGGGGAGAGACCCAGTACTTC
TRBV27	once	TRBD1	TRBJ1-1	CASSEQGASMNTEAFF	TGTGCCAGCAGCGAACAGGGGGCGAGTATGAACACTGAAGCTTTCTTT
TRBV25-1	.	TRBD1	TRBJ2-6	CASSSDRGMTQGANVLTF	TGTGCCAGCAGTTCGGACAGGGGTATGACGCAAGGGGCCAACGTCCTGACTTTC
TRBV10-3	.	TRBD2	TRBJ2-5	CAIRPGGLWGQETQYF	TGTGCCATCCGGCCGGGAGGCCTATGGGGGCAAGAGACCCAGTACTTC
TRBV7-3	few	.	TRBJ2-2	CASSPQGTGELFF	TGTGCCAGCAGTCCACAGGGTACCGGGGAGCTGTTTTTT
TRBV9	.	.	TRBJ2-7	CASSEGGGTVEQYF	TGTGCCAGCAGCGAGGGAGGCGGGACAGTCGAGCAGTACTTC
TRBV27	.	.	TRBJ1-1	CASSLLGTKAFF	TGTGCCAGCAGTTTGTTAGGGACAAAAGCTTTCTTT
TRBV5-4	.	.	TRBJ2-1	CASSLNPVQGTSYNEQFF	TGTGCCAGCAGCCTGAACCCCGTGCAGGGAACCTCCTACAATGAGCAGTTCTTC
TRBV27	.	TRBD1	TRBJ1-1	CASSYLQGAAEAFF	TGTGCCAGCAGTTACCTACAGGGGGCCGCTGAAGCTTTCTTT
TRBV4-3	.	TRBD2	TRBJ2-1	CASSRGGVGEQFF	TGCGCCAGCAGCCGGGGGGGGGTAGGCGAGCAGTTCTTC
TRBV2	.	TRBD1	TRBJ2-7	CASIGTGEYF	TGTGCCAGCATTGGGACAGGGGAGTACTTC
TRBV7-6	few	TRBD2	TRBJ2-1	CASSPRTSGGSSYNEQFF	TGTGCCAGCAGCCCCCGGACTAGCGGGGGCAGCTCCTACAATGAGCAGTTCTTC
TRBV9	.	TRBD2	TRBJ2-1	CASSTGTSGYDEQFF	TGTGCCAGCAGCACAGGGACTAGCGGCTATGATGAGCAGTTCTTC
TRBV2	.	TRBD1	TRBJ2-1	CASSEAAGTGVNEQFF	TGTGCCAGCAGTGAAGCGGCCGGGACAGGGGTCAATGAGCAGTTCTTC
TRBV30	.	TRBD1	TRBJ1-2	CAWSSGTGISGYTF	TGTGCCTGGTCCTCCGGGACAGGGATCAGTGGCTACACCTTC
TRBV2	.	.	TRBJ1-5	CASSTWALNQPQHF	TGTGCCAGCAGCACGTGGGCCCTCAATCAGCCCCAGCATTTT
TRBV4-2	.	TRBD1	TRBJ2-7	CASSQDWDRFLSYEQYF	TGTGCCAGCAGCCAAGATTGGGACAGGTTTCTCTCCTACGAGCAGTACTTC
TRBV4-1	.	.	TRBJ2-7	CASSQGRDEQYF	TGCGCCAGCAGCCAAGGACGGGACGAGCAGTACTTC
TRBV29-1	.	.	TRBJ2-7	CSVSSSYEQYF	TGCAGCGTTTCGAGCTCCTACGAGCAGTACTTC
TRBV2	.	.	TRBJ2-1	CASSDPVAGGLNEQFF	TGTGCCAGCAGTGACCCTGTGGCAGGGGGGCTCAATGAGCAGTTCTTC
TRBV7-6	once	.	TRBJ1-5	CASSMGDQPQHF	TGTGCCAGCAGCATGGGCGATCAGCCCCAGCATTTT
TRBV7-8	.	.	TRBJ1-3	CASSLEPMLIYSGNTIYF	TGTGCCAGCAGCTTAGAACCGATGTTGATCTACTCTGGAAACACCATATATTTT
TRBV14	medium-sized	TRBD2	TRBJ2-5	CASSPGDYRTVDQYF	TGTGCCAGCAGCCCTGGGGACTATCGAACGGTAGACCAGTACTTC
TRBV6-5	.	.	TRBJ1-2	CASSYGAGDGYGYTF	TGTGCCAGCAGTTATGGGGCAGGGGATGGCTATGGCTACACCTTC
TRBV15	.	TRBD1	TRBJ1-5	CATSRPGQGQLNQPQHF	TGTGCCACCAGCAGACCGGGACAGGGGCAACTCAATCAGCCCCAGCATTTT
TRBV10-1	.	TRBD1	TRBJ1-1	CASSAKGQIMNTEAFF	TGCGCCAGCAGTGCTAAGGGACAGATTATGAACACTGAAGCTTTCTTT
TRBV27	.	TRBD1	TRBJ1-3	CASSWDNGQGAAGNTIYF	TGTGCCAGCAGTTGGGACAACGGACAGGGGGCGGCAGGAAACACCATATATTTT
TRBV10-3	.	.	TRBJ1-6	CAISESEDYNSPLHF	TGTGCCATCAGTGAGTCCGAGGATTATAATTCACCCCTCCACTTT
TRBV27	.	.	TRBJ2-2	CASSLGRNTGELFF	TGTGCCAGCAGTTTAGGGAGGAACACCGGGGAGCTGTTTTTT
TRBV2	.	.	TRBJ2-3	CASREPGQSLTDTQYF	TGTGCCAGCAGGGAACCGGGACAAAGTCTCACAGATACGCAGTATTTT
TRBV29-1	.	TRBD1	TRBJ2-7	CSAGTGYDEQYF	TGCAGCGCTGGGACAGGGTACGACGAGCAGTACTTC
TRBV27	.	TRBD2	TRBJ2-1	CASSYGTSGKSEQFF	TGTGCCAGCAGCTACGGGACTAGCGGGAAAAGTGAGCAGTTCTTC
TRBV9	.	TRBD2	TRBJ2-7	CASSASSGSSYEQYF	TGTGCCAGCAGTGCTTCTAGCGGGAGCTCCTACGAGCAGTACTTC
TRBV5-4	.	.	TRBJ1-1	CASSLGKGGGITEAFF	TGTGCCAGCAGCTTGGGGAAAGGGGGAGGGATCACTGAAGCTTTCTTT
TRBV4-1	.	TRBD2	TRBJ2-2	CASSWASGRSGTGELFF	TGCGCCAGCAGTTGGGCTAGCGGGAGGAGCGGTACCGGGGAGCTGTTTTTT
TRBV27	.	.	TRBJ2-3	CASTGTYDKHTQYF	TGTGCCAGCACGGGAACATATGACAAACATACGCAGTATTTT
TRBV10-3	.	.	TRBJ2-7	CAISIQGTYEQYF	TGTGCCATCAGTATCCAGGGGACCTACGAGCAGTACTTC
TRBV6-5	.	.	TRBJ1-1	CASSYIGGSEAFF	TGTGCCAGCAGTTACATCGGGGGTTCTGAAGCTTTCTTT
TRBV7-9	.	.	TRBJ2-7	CASSLALDSSYEQYF	TGTGCCAGCAGCTTAGCGCTGGACAGTTCCTACGAGCAGTACTTC
TRBV18	.	.	TRBJ2-2	CASSPRTLSANTGELFF	TGTGCCAGCTCACCACGGACACTTTCTGCGAACACCGGGGAGCTGTTTTTT
TRBV4-1	.	.	TRBJ2-1	CASGQADNEQFF	TGCGCCAGCGGCCAAGCGGACAATGAGCAGTTCTTC
TRBV7-5	.	.	TRBJ2-1	CVRSLDEVHNEQFF	TGTGTCAGAAGCTTAGACGAGGTTCACAATGAGCAGTTCTTC
TRBV7-9	once	TRBD2	TRBJ2-3	CASQDSGRTRTDTQYF	TGTGCCAGCCAAGATAGCGGGAGGACTCGCACAGATACGCAGTATTTT
TRBV5-4	.	.	TRBJ2-7	CASSSGGSYEQYF	TGTGCCAGCAGCTCGGGGGGCAGCTACGAGCAGTACTTC
TRBV9	.	.	TRBJ2-7	CASSVGGVVSSYEQYF	TGTGCCAGCAGCGTAGGAGGTGTCGTCAGCTCCTACGAGCAGTACTTC
TRBV9	.	.	TRBJ2-7	CASSVGGSSYEQYF	TGTGCCAGCAGCGTAGGAGGCAGTTCCTACGAGCAGTACTTC